This T cell receptor (beta chain) originates from a study of T cell responses to AZD1222 COVID-19 vaccine (dated by TCRdb to 2020 to 2023). Concerning the study at large: AZD1222 recipients whose second dose came at about 4 weeks and those whose second dose came at about 12 weeks were combined into one group, since spike-specific TCR depth and breadth did not differ between the two schedules. A total of more than 230 trial participants underwent TCR sequencing, of whom 200 to 220 received two doses of AZD1222 and about 25 received two doses of the MenACWY control vaccine. Trial participants were enrolled by age into 18-55, 56-69 and 70-plus year subgroups, with roughly 160, 29 and 62 TCR-sequenced participants respectively. What the research found in general, with its limitations: The 56-69-year group was small, and its depth increase did not reach significance, likely because of low power. Conclusions about previously exposed vaccinees are limited because only five to seven AZD1222 recipients were SARS-CoV-2 seropositive at baseline. CD4 TCRs associated with the vaccine covered the entire spike protein, and the dominant responses were in regions 160-218 and 743-854. Most participants were white British and females outnumbered males, and the authors suggested that clonal diversity may have been underestimated. Epitopes outside the regions mutated in the B.1.351 and B.1.1.7 variants were reportedly recognized by nearly half of the unique spike-specific TCRs. A significant rise in spike-specific TCR breadth and depth was observed after two AZD1222 doses relative to day 0 and relative to MenACWY recipients. No day 14 peak-response samples were available, so repertoires were characterized only after the peak T cell response.

From the cysteine up to the phenylalanine, the CDR3 has a length of 15 residues. The read is trimmed to its CDR3 DNA, 45 bases read in frame from base 1. According to the germline V gene, CDR1 reads MDHEN and CDR2 reads SYDVKM. V was cut back by 5 bases and J by 8 bases, leaving a gap of 16 bases between them. To note about this clone: What antigen it recognizes has not been identified. Base qualities are not at hand, and no much larger clone is one base apart.

The CDR3 regions of human TCRbeta chains were analyzed by immunosequencing. The authors' analysis ran thus. TCRs in the repertoires were matched against a reference library of SARS-CoV-2-specific TCRs that had been generated with the MIRA antigen-specificity platform. Breadth was defined as the fraction of unique TCRs that were SARS-CoV-2-associated, and depth was defined as the fraction of total T cells that were SARS-CoV-2-associated. Each spike-specific TCR was assigned to its reactive spike region and to a CD4 or CD8 class using the MIRA data. Log10-transformed breadth and depth values were compared by one-way ANOVA with Sidak's multiple comparisons tests. What TCRdb holds here is the immuneACCESS table cut down to in-frame rearrangements. Part of the clones is not present; checked against another copy, under half of the missing clones reflect an unresolved V gene, and the others are unexplained. For V, J and clone size, that table is used; D and trimming come from the DNA. This sample comprises 150,000 or so clones, approximately 93% of them detected only once. The biggest ten clones account for 0.7% to 0.9% of the sample.

Sample time point, as interpreted from the label and publication: baseline before first vaccination. The vaccinee samples were drawn from two UK trials, COV001 and COV002, one of which was a single-blind randomized controlled phase 2/3 trial testing AZD1222 (ChAdOx1 nCoV-19) in healthy adults. For TCRbeta chain sequencing, PBMC samples were collected from trial participants at day 0 and at day 28 after the second dose. The V gene is TRBV28 and the J gene is TRBJ1-6; no D gene can be assigned with confidence. This TCR was recovered from an adult in good health. The sample was peripheral blood, taken on day 0 of AZD1222 vaccination. The CDR3 reads as follows: CASSPRPLSYSPLHF. The nucleotide sequence is TGTGCCAGCAGTCCACGACCCCTTTCCTATTCACCCCTCCACTTT.